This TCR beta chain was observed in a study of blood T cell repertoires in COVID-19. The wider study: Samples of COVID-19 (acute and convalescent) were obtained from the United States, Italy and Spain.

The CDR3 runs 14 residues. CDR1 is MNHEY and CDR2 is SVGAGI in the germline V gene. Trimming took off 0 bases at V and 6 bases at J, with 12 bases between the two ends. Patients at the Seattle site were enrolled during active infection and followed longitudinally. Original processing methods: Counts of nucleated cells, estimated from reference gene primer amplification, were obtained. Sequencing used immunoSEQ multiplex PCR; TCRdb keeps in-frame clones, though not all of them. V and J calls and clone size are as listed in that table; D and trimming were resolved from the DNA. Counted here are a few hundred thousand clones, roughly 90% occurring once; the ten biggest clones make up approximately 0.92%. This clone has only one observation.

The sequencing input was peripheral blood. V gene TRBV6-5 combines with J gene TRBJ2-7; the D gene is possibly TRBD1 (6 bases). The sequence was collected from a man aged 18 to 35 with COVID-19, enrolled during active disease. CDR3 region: CASSYSAGVPEQYF. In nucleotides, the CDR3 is TGTGCCAGCAGTTACTCGGCAGGGGTGCCCGAGCAGTACTTC.